Shown below are 9 T cell receptor beta chains from a single sample sequenced in a study of OX40 agonist ivuxolimab in advanced cancers. Clones were sequenced by immunoSEQ multiplex PCR, and TCRdb holds only the in-frame ones, with some missing. The table lists 75,000 to 100,000 clones, more than 80% of them singletons. Sequencing used CD4+ or CD8+ T cells sorted from blood, obtained in a trial of the OX40 agonist ivuxolimab. These TCRs come from an adult with an advanced solid tumor such as melanoma, head and neck, liver or kidney cancer.

The chain links TRBV11-2 to TRBJ2-1, with D possibly TRBD2 on 5 matching bases. Per the germline V gene, CDR1 is SGHAT and CDR2 is FQNNGV. This CDR3 contains 14 residues. Trimming took 0 bases from V and 4 from J, leaving 7 bases between them. The CDR3 DNA reads TGTGCCAGCAGCTTAGACGGCGGGTACAATGAGCAGTTCTTC. It encodes CASSLDGGYNEQFF.

V usage is TRBV7-6 and J usage is TRBJ2-5, with 8 nucleotides matching TRBD1. Trimming took 6 bases from V and 5 from J; bases not matched to a gene: 11. Germline V gives CDR1 SGHVS, CDR2 FNYEAQ. The CDR3 contains 15 residues. The CDR3 spells CASSAYQGARETQYF. Written as DNA, the CDR3 is TGTGCCAGCAGTGCATATCAGGGGGCCCGGGAGACCCAGTACTTC.

The genes are TRBV6-5 and TRBJ1-2; D not certain. CDR3 length: 13 residues. The germline CDR1 and CDR2 sequences are MNHEY and SVGAGI. The germline V and J ends were trimmed by 5 bases and 0 bases, with 7 bases remaining between them. CDR3 protein: CASSLDANYGYTF. CDR3 nucleotide sequence: TGTGCCAGCAGTCTGGACGCTAACTATGGCTACACCTTC.

This chain links TRBV2 with TRBJ2-7, with TRBD1 matching 9 bases. CDR3 length equals 14 residues. The junction had 3 bases not matched to a gene; V was cut back by 4 bases and J by 2 bases. Germline V gene sequence: CDR1 SNHLY, CDR2 FYNNEI. CDR3 bases: TGTGCCAGCAGTGCCGGGACAGGGCCCTACGAGCAGTACGTC. The encoded protein is CASSAGTGPYEQYV.

The V call is TRBV25-1, the J call TRBJ2-3; no clear D. Germline CDR1 is MGHDK and CDR2 is SYGVNS. The germline V and J ends were trimmed by 7 bases and 2 bases, with 10 bases remaining between them. The CDR3 spans 13 residues. CDR3 nucleotides: TGTGCCAGCATGACTCAAGTCACAGATACGCAGTATTTT. It translates to CASMTQVTDTQYF.

The CDR3 DNA sequence: TGCGCCAGCAGTGACTTGGACAGTTACGAGCAGTACGTC. The encoded protein is CASSDLDSYEQYV. The chain combines TRBV10-2 with TRBJ2-7, with TRBD1 as a possible D gene (6 bases). The germline V gene encodes CDR1 WSHSY and CDR2 SAAADI. V lost 3 bases, J lost 4 bases, and 10 bases lay in between. The CDR3 runs 13 residues.

This clone was detected once. This chain joins TRBV4-3 and TRBJ2-7, with D tentatively TRBD1 (5 bases). CDR3 size: 15 residues. V was trimmed by 2 bases and J by 0 bases, leaving 11 bases between them. Germline assignment: CDR1 LGHNA and CDR2 YSLEER. CDR3 region: CASSQSLTDSYEQYF. In nucleotides, the CDR3 is TGCGCCAGCAGCCAATCACTGACAGACTCCTACGAGCAGTACTTC.

The chain employs TRBV9 and TRBJ2-5, with 8 bases aligning to TRBD2. The CDR3 has 14 residues. Germline trimming cut 0 bases from V and 9 bases from J; bases unmatched to any gene: 7. Germline V gives CDR1 SGDLS, CDR2 YYNGEE. DNA for the CDR3: TGTGCCAGCAGCGTAGGAAATCCGGGGGGGTCCCAGTACTTC. This gives the protein CASSVGNPGGSQYF.

V and J are TRBV30 and TRBJ2-3; 9 bases match TRBD1. V lost 2 bases and J lost 5; bases outside the gene matches: 11. Germline CDR1 GTSNPN, CDR2 SVGIG (reference sequence). CDR3 length equals 16 residues. In DNA, the CDR3 is TGTGCCTGGAGTCTGTTTACGAGACAGGGGGGAGATACGCAGTATTTT. Amino acid sequence: CAWSLFTRQGGDTQYF.